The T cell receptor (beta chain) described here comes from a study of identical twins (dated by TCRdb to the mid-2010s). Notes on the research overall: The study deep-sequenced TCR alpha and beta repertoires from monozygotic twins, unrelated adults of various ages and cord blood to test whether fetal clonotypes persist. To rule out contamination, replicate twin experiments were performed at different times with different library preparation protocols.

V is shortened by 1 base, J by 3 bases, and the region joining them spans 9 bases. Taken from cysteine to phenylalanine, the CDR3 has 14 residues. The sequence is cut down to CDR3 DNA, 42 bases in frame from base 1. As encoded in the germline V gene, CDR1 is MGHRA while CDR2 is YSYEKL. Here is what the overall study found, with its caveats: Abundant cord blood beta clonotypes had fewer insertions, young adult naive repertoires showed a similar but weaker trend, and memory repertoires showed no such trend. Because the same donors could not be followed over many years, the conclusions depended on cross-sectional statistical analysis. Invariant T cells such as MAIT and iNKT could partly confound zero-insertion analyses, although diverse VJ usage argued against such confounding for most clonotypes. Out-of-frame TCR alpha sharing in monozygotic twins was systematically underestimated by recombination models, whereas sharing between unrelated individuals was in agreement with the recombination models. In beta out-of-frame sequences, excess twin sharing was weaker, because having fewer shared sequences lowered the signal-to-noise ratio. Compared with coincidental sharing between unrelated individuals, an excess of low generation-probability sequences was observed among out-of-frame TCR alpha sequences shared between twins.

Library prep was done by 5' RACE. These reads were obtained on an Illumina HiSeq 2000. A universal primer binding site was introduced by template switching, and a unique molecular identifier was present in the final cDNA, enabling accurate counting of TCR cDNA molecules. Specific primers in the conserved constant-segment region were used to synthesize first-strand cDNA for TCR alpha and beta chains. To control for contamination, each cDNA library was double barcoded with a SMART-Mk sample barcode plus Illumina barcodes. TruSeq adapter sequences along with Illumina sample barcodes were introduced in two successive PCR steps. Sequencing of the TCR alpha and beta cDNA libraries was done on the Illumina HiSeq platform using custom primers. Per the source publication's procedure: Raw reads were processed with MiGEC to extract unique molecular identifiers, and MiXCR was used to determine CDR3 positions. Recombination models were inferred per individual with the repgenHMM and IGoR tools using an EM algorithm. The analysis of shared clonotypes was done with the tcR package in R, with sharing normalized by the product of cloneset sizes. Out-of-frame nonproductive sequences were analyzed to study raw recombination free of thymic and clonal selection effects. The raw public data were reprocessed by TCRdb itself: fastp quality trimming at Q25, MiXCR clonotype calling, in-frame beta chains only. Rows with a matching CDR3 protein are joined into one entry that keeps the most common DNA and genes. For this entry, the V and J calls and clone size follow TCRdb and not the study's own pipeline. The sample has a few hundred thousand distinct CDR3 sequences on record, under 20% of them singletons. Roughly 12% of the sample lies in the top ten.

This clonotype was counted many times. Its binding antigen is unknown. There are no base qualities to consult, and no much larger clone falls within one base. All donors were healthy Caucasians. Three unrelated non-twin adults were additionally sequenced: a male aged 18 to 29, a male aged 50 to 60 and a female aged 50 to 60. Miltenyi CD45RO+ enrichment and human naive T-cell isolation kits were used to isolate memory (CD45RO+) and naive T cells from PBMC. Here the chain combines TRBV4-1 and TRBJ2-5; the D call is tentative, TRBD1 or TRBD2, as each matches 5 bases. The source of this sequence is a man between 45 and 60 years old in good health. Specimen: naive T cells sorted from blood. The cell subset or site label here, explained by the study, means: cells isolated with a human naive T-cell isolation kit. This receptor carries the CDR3 CASSQVGGEETQYF. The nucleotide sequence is TGCGCCAGCAGCCAAGTTGGGGGTGAAGAGACCCAGTACTTC.